The subject of this entry is one TCR beta chain. Its matching antigen is unknown. Carried by the TCR beta cDNA libraries were unique molecular identifiers. From 1 to 10 million T cells, 550,000 or so cDNA molecules were obtained. TCRdb passed the PCR reads through MiXCR, listing each CDR3 protein once. The sample has approximately 730,000 distinct CDR3 sequences; roughly 30% are singletons. This CDR3 spans 13 amino acids. The ends were cut back, 5 bases at V and 5 bases at J, with 10 bases in the middle. The germline CDR1 and CDR2 sequences are SGHRS and YFSETQ. This entry belongs to a study of post-analysis software for immune sequencing data. Whole-study results and caveats: Among roughly five TRBV segments more frequent in patients than controls were TRBV5-6, TRBV5-1 and TRBV20-1. Those with multiple sclerosis, the patient group, showed significantly lower normalized Chao1 diversity than controls.

Material: blood. The V call is TRBV5-1, the J call TRBJ1-4; tentatively, D is TRBD1 (6 bases). The clonotype was recovered from a girl aged 5 to 17 with multiple sclerosis. DNA of the CDR3: TGCGCCAGCAGATCAGACAGGAATGAAAAACTGTTTTTT. Amino acid sequence: CASRSDRNEKLFF.